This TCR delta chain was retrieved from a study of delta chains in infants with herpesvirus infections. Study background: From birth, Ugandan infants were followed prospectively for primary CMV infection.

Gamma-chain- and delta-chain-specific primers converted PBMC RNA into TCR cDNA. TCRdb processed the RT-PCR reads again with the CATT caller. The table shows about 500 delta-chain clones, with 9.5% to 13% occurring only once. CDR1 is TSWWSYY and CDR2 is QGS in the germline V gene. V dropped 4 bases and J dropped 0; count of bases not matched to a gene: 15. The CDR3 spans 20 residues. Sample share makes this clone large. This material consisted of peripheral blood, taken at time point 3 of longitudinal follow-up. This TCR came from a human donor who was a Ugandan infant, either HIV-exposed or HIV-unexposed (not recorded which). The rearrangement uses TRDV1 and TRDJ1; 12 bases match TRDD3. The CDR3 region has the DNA TGTGCTCTTGGGGGCCCTCTTCCTACTGGGGGATACCTGTACACCGATAAACTCATCTTT. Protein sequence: CALGGPLPTGGYLYTDKLIF.